These 24 T cell receptor beta chains share one sample of origin, sequenced in a study of CD8+ T cells in alopecia areata (dated by TCRdb to about 2018). Library prep was done by the immunoSEQ multiplex PCR assay. RNA was extracted from all samples and reverse transcribed into cDNA, which served as template for TCR sequencing. TCRdb's version of the immuneACCESS table is confined to in-frame rearrangements and falls short of the full clone set. An unresolved V gene accounts for under half of the shortfall where checked; the remainder is of unknown origin. The sample has under 350,000 clones on record, with no singletons. More than 1% of the sample is taken by the ten largest. Cells from mouse cutaneous lymph nodes were pooled, stained for CD4, CD8alpha, NKG2D, NKG2ACE and other markers, and then sorted on a BD Influx. Material for sequencing was CD4+ T cells sorted from a lymph node. The receptors shown here come from a C3H/HeJ mouse with alopecia areata. This line of mice carries MHC haplotype H2-k.

As for this clone: Here the gene names and germline are mouse. The CDR3 end lies 4 residues beyond the end of the read and is filled in from the germline J gene. The chain joins TRBV5 to TRBJ2-5; D might be TRBD2 (6 bases). Germline-derived CDR1 and CDR2 are LGHNA and YNLKQL (reference sequence). V lost 2 bases and J 3 bases, leaving 6 bases between the germline ends. The CDR3 sequence is 13 residues long. CDR3 residues: CASSQLGQDTQYF. Incomplete CDR3 DNA: TGTGCCAGCAGCCAACTGGGGCAAGAC.

Concerning this clone itself: Gene names denote mouse genes. The read terminates 4 residues before the CDR3 end, so the remaining end is supplied by the germline J gene. This rearrangement joins TRBV31 to TRBJ2-1; TRBD2 agrees at 11 bases. Trimming at V came to 0 bases and at J to 3 bases, leaving 7 bases not matched to a gene. Per the germline V gene, CDR1 is GKSSPN and CDR2 is SITVG. This CDR3 spans 17 amino acids. The CDR3 spells CAWSLSGTGGSYAEQFF. CDR3 bases read: TGTGCCTGGAGTCTGTCCGGGACTGGGGGCTCCTATGCT.

As concerns this clone: Gene names follow the mouse nomenclature. The CDR3 extends 4 residues past the end of the read, so its final part is completed from the germline J gene. V is TRBV31 and J is TRBJ1-2; D possibly corresponds to TRBD1 (5 bases). The CDR3 totals 13 residues. V was shortened by 5 bases and J by 3 bases, with 13 bases between the two germline ends. Per germline, CDR1 GKSSPN and CDR2 SITVG. The part of the CDR3 DNA that was read is TGTGCCTGGGGGGCCGGGGGGTACTCC. It codes for CAWGAGGYS. The full CDR3 protein reads CAWGAGGYSDYTF.

Of note for this clone: The listed genes are named as in mouse. Read coverage stops 4 residues before the CDR3 terminus; the germline J gene supplies the remainder. The chain joins TRBV13-3 to TRBJ2-3; D might be TRBD2 (5 bases). Per germline, CDR1 NNHDY and CDR2 SYVADS. V was shortened by 2 bases and J by 0 bases, with 10 bases between the two germline ends. This CDR3 is built from 15 residues. The sequenced CDR3 bases are TGTGCCAGCAGTGAACCCTGGGAAAGTGCAGAA. Protein sequence: CASSEPWESAE. The full CDR3 protein reads CASSEPWESAETLYF.

The sample holds a few counts of this clone. Mouse names are used for the genes. The sequence runs out 4 residues before the end of the CDR3; the remainder is reconstructed from the germline J gene. Other nucleotide sequences in the sample specify the same CDR3. V gene TRBV19 combines with J gene TRBJ2-5; D possibly corresponds to TRBD1 (6 bases). CDR1 and CDR2 from the germline V gene are FNHDT and SITEND (reference sequence). This CDR3 region has 13 residues. The covered CDR3 bases are TGTGCCAGCAGTCCCAGGGGAAGAGAC. It encodes CASSPRGRD. From start to end, the CDR3 is CASSPRGRDTQYF.

This clone has only a few counts. Mouse germline and gene names are used. From the germline J gene comes the end of the CDR3, since the read stops 3 residues before it. At the DNA level, this CDR3 is encoded by other sequences in the same sample as well. The chain employs TRBV5 and TRBJ1-6, with D uncertain. TRBJ1-6 carries the ORF label, with uncertain function. This CDR3 spans 12 amino acids. V lost 3 bases to trimming and J lost 5 bases, with 2 bases between them. CDR1 is LGHNA and CDR2 is YNLKQL in the germline V gene (reference sequence). The DNA read from the CDR3 is TGTGCCAGCAGCCAGGATAATTCGCCC. As protein: CASSQDNSP. The full CDR3 reads CASSQDNSPLYF.

On this clone: Gene labels here are mouse ones. The CDR3 goes on 4 residues after the read ends, and that part is filled in from the germline J gene. This same CDR3 is encoded by further DNA sequences in the sample. The chain carries TRBV1 and TRBJ2-7; 7 bases match TRBD1. Germline CDR1 is NSQYPW and CDR2 is LRSPGD (reference sequence). CDR3 length equals 13 residues. Incomplete CDR3 DNA: TGCACCTGCAGTGCGGAGACAGGGTAT. Translated: CTCSAETGY. In full, the CDR3 reads CTCSAETGYEQYF. Full variable domain (remainder filled in from reference TRBV1 and TRBJ2-7): VTLLEQNPRWRLVPRGQAVNLRCILKNSQYPWMSWYQQDLQKQLQWLFTLRSPGDKEVKSLPGADYLATRVTDTELRLQVANMSQGRTLYCTCSAETGYEQYFGPGTRLTVL.

As for this clone: The gene names given are mouse names. The read gets to within 4 residues of the CDR3 end, and the germline J gene fills in the rest. Other DNA variants within this sample encode the same CDR3. V is TRBV17 and J is TRBJ2-1; 10 bases line up with TRBD1. CDR3 length equals 15 residues. CDR1 and CDR2 (germline): MNHDT, YYDKIL. V dropped 1 base and J dropped 3; count of bases not matched to a gene: 0. The part of the CDR3 DNA that was read is TGTGCTAGCAGTAGAGGGACAGGGGGCTATGCT. Residues: CASSRGTGGYA. The entire CDR3 is CASSRGTGGYAEQFF.

A remark on this clone: Here the gene names and germline are mouse. The read terminates 4 residues before the CDR3 end, so the remaining end is supplied by the germline J gene. V usage is TRBV13-1 and J usage is TRBJ1-1; 7 positions agree with TRBD1. Trimming removed 0 bases from V and 1 base from J; junction bases left unmatched: 6. This CDR3 is built from 16 residues. CDR1 and CDR2 (germline): NSHNY, SYGAGN. The part of the CDR3 DNA that was read is TGTGCCAGCAGTGATGTGGCAGGGGGAAGGAACACA. It encodes CASSDVAGGRNT. The entire CDR3 is CASSDVAGGRNTEVFF.

With regard to this clone: Mouse gene names and germline throughout. The read gets to within 4 residues of the CDR3 end, and the germline J gene fills in the rest. Other DNA variants within this sample encode the same CDR3. The chain is built from TRBV5 and TRBJ2-3; 7 nucleotides line up with TRBD2. The CDR3 covers 16 residues. The trim removed 0 bases at V and 1 base at J, leaving 4 bases unmatched. Germline V gene data show CDR1 as LGHNA and CDR2 as YNLKQL (reference sequence). Partial CDR3 DNA: TGTGCCAGCAGCCAAGATCTGGGGGTGGGTGCAGAA. Residues: CASSQDLGVGAE. The whole CDR3 protein reads CASSQDLGVGAETLYF.

This clone was seen a few times. Any gene name here is a mouse gene name. The read finishes 4 residues shy of the CDR3 end, and the germline J gene is used to complete it. J is TRBJ2-5 and V is TRBV5, with 7 positions matching TRBD2. Losses at the gene ends were 0 bases for V and 0 bases for J; bases not matched to a gene: 3. CDR1 and CDR2 (germline): LGHNA, YNLKQL (reference sequence). CDR3 size: 16 residues. The CDR3 DNA, read in part, is TGTGCCAGCAGCCAAGATTGGGGGGATAACCAAGAC. This translates into CASSQDWGDNQD. The entire CDR3 protein is CASSQDWGDNQDTQYF.

Concerning this clone: The genes and germline here are from mouse. The read gets to within 4 residues of the CDR3 end, and the germline J gene fills in the rest. J is TRBJ2-5 and V is TRBV31; 9 nucleotides agree with TRBD1. CDR3 length equals 14 residues. Germline loops: CDR1 GKSSPN, CDR2 SITVG. The CDR3 reads CAWSLETGGDTQYF. CDR3 bases read: TGTGCCTGGAGTCTAGAGACAGGGGGAGAC.

With regard to this clone: Genes and germline come from the mouse. From the germline J gene comes the end of the CDR3, since the read stops 4 residues before it. V usage is TRBV13-3 and J usage is TRBJ2-3, with 11 nucleotides matching TRBD2. Germline V CDR1 and CDR2: NNHDY, SYVADS. J lost 1 base, V lost 4 bases, and 2 bases had no gene match. This CDR3 has 15 amino acids. The chain's CDR3 is CASSPLGGRAETLYF. Partial CDR3 DNA: TGTGCCAGCAGTCCACTGGGGGGGCGTGCAGAA.

For this clone: Mouse names are used for the genes. The CDR3 end lies 4 residues beyond the end of the read and is filled in from the germline J gene. The chain has TRBV2 and TRBJ1-2; TRBD1 aligns across 9 bases. The CDR3 totals 15 residues. The germline CDR1 and CDR2 sequences are LGHNA and YSYQKL. V shed 1 base, J shed 4 bases, and the junction held 4 bases outside the gene matches. CDR3 loop: CASSQADRGSSDYTF. The CDR3 DNA, read in part, is TGTGCCAGCAGCCAAGCGGACAGGGGAAGCTCC.

A remark on this clone: Germline and genes: mouse. The CDR3 end falls 4 residues outside the read, so it is completed with the germline J gene. The chain combines TRBV5 with TRBJ2-2; D call uncertain. Per the germline V gene, CDR1 is LGHNA and CDR2 is YNLKQL (reference sequence). The CDR3 extends over 14 amino acids. The V gene lost 5 bases and the J gene lost 0 bases, with 7 bases spanning the gap. The DNA read from the CDR3 is TGTGCCAGCAGCTCCCCAGCAAACACCGGG. Its protein is CASSSPANTG. The complete CDR3 protein is CASSSPANTGQLYF.

This clone was found a few times. Mouse gene names and germline throughout. The CDR3 end lies 4 residues beyond the end of the read and is filled in from the germline J gene. The chain carries TRBV1 and TRBJ2-1; 7 nucleotides match TRBD2. The V gene's germline CDR1 is NSQYPW and CDR2 LRSPGD (reference sequence). The CDR3 runs 13 residues. Trimming removed 4 bases from V and 4 bases from J; junction bases left unmatched: 1. This CDR3 reads CTCSGGGYAEQFF. CDR3 DNA (partial): TGCACCTGCAGTGGGGGGGGGTATGCT.

This clone has more than one count but fewer than ten. The listed genes are named as in mouse. The read halts 4 residues ahead of the CDR3 end, with the missing end drawn from the germline J gene. V gene TRBV31 combines with J gene TRBJ1-1; 10 bases line up with TRBD1. V dropped 5 bases and J dropped 3; count of bases not matched to a gene: 3. Germline CDR1 GKSSPN, CDR2 SITVG. The length of the CDR3 is 13 residues. The part of the CDR3 DNA that was read is TGTGCCTGGGGAGGGACAGGGGACACA. It is translated as CAWGGTGDT. The complete CDR3 reads CAWGGTGDTEVFF.

Concerning this clone itself: Genes and germline are mouse. The CDR3 end is not reached by the read, which stops 4 residues before it; the germline J gene fills it in. The V gene is TRBV4, the J gene TRBJ2-5; TRBD1 matches 8 bases. V was clipped by 5 bases and J by 0 bases; unmatched bases: 7. The CDR3 loop spans 16 amino acids. Germline lookup yields CDR1 LGHDT and CDR2 YNNKQL (reference sequence). The part of the CDR3 DNA that was read is TGTGCCAGCAGCGCGGACAGGGTGGTTAACCAAGAC. It yields the protein CASSADRVVNQD. The CDR3 in its entirety is CASSADRVVNQDTQYF. The full variable domain, rest sourced from reference TRBV4 and TRBJ2-5, is ETAVFQTPNYHVTQVGNEVSFNCKQTLGHDTMYWYKQDSKKLLKIMFSYNNKQLIVNETVPRRFSPQSSDKAHLNLRIKSVEPEDSAVYLCASSADRVVNQDTQYFGPGTRLLVL.

The table lists this clone with a few counts. Genes and germline come from the mouse. The CDR3 spells CASSGPGQGNTEVFF. The DNA read from the CDR3 is TGTGCCAGCAGTGGTCCGGGACAGGGGAACACA. The chain has TRBV13-1 and TRBJ1-1; TRBD1 matches 9 bases. The read ends 4 residues early relative to the CDR3; the germline J gene fills the gap. Germline V gene sequence: CDR1 NSHNY, CDR2 SYGAGN. V gave up 3 bases and J gave up 1 base; unmatched junction bases: 4. CDR3 length: 15 residues.

Regarding this clone: Mouse gene names apply. The read finishes 4 residues shy of the CDR3 end, and the germline J gene is used to complete it. Other DNA sequences from this sample encode an identical CDR3 as well. The rearrangement links TRBV13-1 to TRBJ2-3; 10 bases align to TRBD1. The CDR3 contains 15 residues. Germline V gene sequence: CDR1 NSHNY, CDR2 SYGAGN. V lost 0 bases and J lost 3; bases outside the gene matches: 1. The DNA read from the CDR3 is TGTGCCAGCAGTGATGTGGGACAGGGGGCAGAA. Translating gives CASSDVGQGAE. The CDR3 in full is CASSDVGQGAETLYF.

This clone was seen a handful of times. Germline and genes here are mouse. CDR3 sequence: CTCSADLGTGNTGQLYF. CDR3 DNA (partial): TGCACCTGCAGTGCAGATCTAGGGACTGGGAACACCGGG. The J gene is TRBJ2-2, the V gene TRBV1; TRBD2 aligns across 9 bases. The read terminates 4 residues before the CDR3 end, so the remaining end is supplied by the germline J gene. The CDR3 is made up of 17 amino acids. Germline CDR1 and CDR2: NSQYPW and LRSPGD (reference sequence). J lost 2 bases, V lost 0 bases, and 4 bases had no gene match.

This clone appeared many times. Gene names denote mouse genes. The read stops 4 residues short of the end of the CDR3; the missing end is completed from the germline J gene. J is TRBJ1-2 and V is TRBV13-1, with unresolved D. This CDR3 is built from 13 residues. With 3 bases removed from V and 0 bases from J, the gap between germline ends came to 6 bases. Germline CDR1 NSHNY, CDR2 SYGAGN. CDR3 DNA (partial): TGTGCCAGCAGTGCAACAGCAAACTCC. Protein sequence: CASSATANS. The whole CDR3 sequence is CASSATANSDYTF.

This clone has only a few counts. The gene symbols are mouse symbols. The observed sequence ends 4 residues before the CDR3 terminus, with the missing tail filled in from the germline J gene. The identical CDR3 is also encoded by other nucleotide sequences in the sample. The J gene is TRBJ1-2, the V gene TRBV19; the D is unclear. The CDR3 is 13 amino acids. Between the trimmed V and J ends, which lost 5 bases and 0 bases, there was a span of 8 bases. Germline values: CDR1 FNHDT, CDR2 SITEND (reference sequence). The CDR3 reads CASSTTTNSDYTF. CDR3 DNA, as far as it was read: TGTGCCAGCAGCACAACAACAAACTCC.

As concerns this clone: Mouse gene names apply. The read finishes 4 residues shy of the CDR3 end, and the germline J gene is used to complete it. The V and J genes are TRBV19 and TRBJ2-3; 8 nucleotides line up with TRBD2. Germline values: CDR1 FNHDT, CDR2 SITEND (reference sequence). With V trimmed by 4 bases and J by 0 bases, 7 bases remained unmatched. CDR3 length equals 16 residues. CDR3 residues: CASSSDWGRSAETLYF. The part of the CDR3 DNA that was read is TGTGCCAGCAGTTCTGACTGGGGCCGTAGTGCAGAA.